The 28 T cell receptor beta chains below were found in one sample sequenced in a study of Ad26.COV2.S vaccination and SARS-CoV-2 variants. Libraries were prepared by immunoSEQ multiplex PCR; TCRdb keeps only in-frame clonotypes and omits some of them. The sample yields just over 350,000 clones, under 95% seen once. This specimen was peripheral blood, taken after recovery from COVID-19. These receptors were collected from a human donor who had recovered from COVID-19.

The chain couples TRBV19 to TRBJ2-3, with 7 bases that match TRBD2. V lost 5 bases and J lost 4; bases outside the gene matches: 6. The CDR3 has 14 residues. Germline CDR1 LNHDA, CDR2 SQIVND (reference sequence). CDR3 DNA sequence: TGTGCCAGTAGTCCCCGGGGGAGGGCAGATACGCAGTATTTT. Translation gives CASSPRGRADTQYF.

This chain links TRBV9 with TRBJ2-7, with 9 positions matching TRBD1. Unmatched junction bases numbered 4, after V lost 0 bases and J lost 3 bases. Germline-derived CDR1 and CDR2 are SGDLS and YYNGEE. This CDR3 spans 15 amino acids. CDR3 sequence: CASSVEQGAFYEQYF. The CDR3 DNA sequence: TGTGCCAGCAGCGTAGAACAGGGGGCTTTCTACGAGCAGTACTTC.

This chain links TRBV3-1 (or the pseudogene TRBV3-2) with TRBJ2-1; possibly TRBD1 or TRBD2 for D (5 bases each). CDR3 length: 15 residues. The germline V and J ends were trimmed by 1 base and 0 bases, with 7 bases remaining between them. Germline V CDR1 and CDR2: LGHDT, YNNKEL (reference sequence). The CDR3 bases are TGTGCCAGCAGCCAAGGAGGGGACTCCTACAATGAGCAGTTCTTC. Protein product: CASSQGGDSYNEQFF.

The J gene is TRBJ1-4, the V gene TRBV15, with a possible D match to TRBD1 (5 bases). The CDR3 extends over 15 amino acids. CDR1 LNHNV and CDR2 YYDKDF come from the germline V gene (reference sequence). Trimming shortened V by 3 bases and J by 3 bases, and 11 bases separated the two germline ends. This chain's CDR3 is CATSSLTGANEKLFF. DNA for the CDR3: TGTGCCACCAGCAGTCTCACAGGAGCTAATGAAAAACTGTTTTTT.

CDR3 in amino acids: CASSQDLGLDTQYF. The CDR3 region has the DNA TGCGCCAGCAGCCAAGATCTGGGGTTAGATACGCAGTATTTT. V gene TRBV4-3 combines with J gene TRBJ2-3; D is unresolved. Trimming took 0 bases from V and 5 from J, leaving 9 bases between them. This CDR3 has 14 residues. Germline CDR1 LGHNA, CDR2 YSLEER.

This clone is a singleton in its sample. The chain employs TRBV27 and TRBJ2-1, with 8 nucleotides matching TRBD1. The CDR3 spans 17 residues. The V segment lost 4 bases and the J segment 3 bases; nucleotides outside the gene matches: 11. Per germline, CDR1 MNHEY and CDR2 SMNVEV (reference sequence). This CDR3 is CASSSLTGTGRYNEQFF. CDR3 sequence (DNA): TGTGCCAGCAGTTCCCTCACCGGGACAGGACGCTACAATGAGCAGTTCTTC.

This chain connects TRBV5-4 to TRBJ2-6, with D perhaps matching TRBD1 (5 bases). Deletions cut 0 bases from V and 0 bases from J, with 13 bases between. The CDR3 is made up of 18 amino acids. Germline CDR1 SGHNT, CDR2 YYREEE (reference sequence). CDR3 DNA: TGTGCCAGCAGCTTGGGACAGCAGTCACTCTCTGGGGCCAACGTCCTGACTTTC. Amino acids: CASSLGQQSLSGANVLTF.

The rearrangement links TRBV5-1 to TRBJ1-1; D unclear. Germline loops: CDR1 SGHRS, CDR2 YFSETQ. CDR3 length equals 13 residues. V shed 0 bases and J shed 0 bases, with 3 bases lying between them. The CDR3 DNA is TGCGCCAGCAGCTTGGATGTGAACACTGAAGCTTTCTTT. Amino acid sequence: CASSLDVNTEAFF.

This CDR3 reads CAITLTLSWDHNEQFF. CDR3 bases: TGTGCCATCACCCTTACTCTTAGCTGGGACCACAATGAGCAGTTCTTC. The rearrangement joins TRBV10-3 to TRBJ2-1, with D possibly called TRBD1 or TRBD2 (5 bases each). Trimming pared 7 bases from V and 5 bases from J, leaving 21 bases between. This CDR3 has 16 amino acids. Germline V gene lookup returns CDR1 ENHRY and CDR2 SYGVKD.

The chain employs TRBV3-1 (or the pseudogene TRBV3-2) and TRBJ2-7, with a possible D match to TRBD1 (5 bases). The CDR3 has 16 amino acids. Germline loops: CDR1 LGHDT, CDR2 YNNKEL (reference sequence). Trimming pared 3 bases from V and 3 bases from J, leaving 18 bases between. CDR3 nucleotide sequence: TGTGCCAGCAGCCACCTTACGACAGTCCCTTACTACGAGCAGTACTTC. This gives the protein CASSHLTTVPYYEQYF.

V and J are TRBV5-8 and TRBJ2-7; D may correspond to TRBD1 or TRBD2 (5 bases each). Germline V CDR1 and CDR2: SGHTS, YDEGEE. Trimming removed 3 bases from V and 2 bases from J, with 15 bases in between. The CDR3 loop spans 15 amino acids. The CDR3 coding sequence is TGTGCCAGCAGCTACGGGACGGCCCCTACCTACGAGCAGTACTTC. Protein sequence: CASSYGTAPTYEQYF.

This sequence joins TRBV29-1 and TRBJ1-3; no reliable D call. Trimming took off 4 bases at V and 0 bases at J, with 7 bases between the two ends. The V gene's germline CDR1 is SQVTM and CDR2 ANQGSEA. This CDR3 has 13 residues. The CDR3: CSVGIASGNTIYF. CDR3 sequence (DNA): TGCAGCGTTGGTATAGCCTCTGGAAACACCATATATTTT.

This clone has only one observation. The chain combines TRBV4-1 with TRBJ2-3; no firm D call. Trimming removed 1 base from V and 4 bases from J, with 9 bases in between. The CDR3 length is 14 residues. In germline, CDR1 is MGHRA, CDR2 YSYEKL. In nucleotides, the CDR3 is TGCGCCAGCAGCCAAGTTATCACAGCAGATACGCAGTATTTT. Protein sequence: CASSQVITADTQYF.

The chain links TRBV10-3 to TRBJ1-2, with a weak D call TRBD1 (5 bases). CDR1 is ENHRY and CDR2 is SYGVKD in the germline V gene. Trimming cost V 7 bases and J 12 bases, with 15 bases left between them. The CDR3 runs 11 residues. The CDR3 loop is CAITFQGNHTF. The DNA of the CDR3 is TGTGCCATCACGTTTCAGGGAAACCACACCTTC.

The rearrangement uses TRBV5-1 and TRBJ2-1, with 11 bases fitting TRBD2. Germline V gene data show CDR1 as SGHRS and CDR2 as YFSETQ. After removal of 1 base from V and 6 bases from J, the junction contained 3 bases not matched to a gene. The CDR3 sequence is 15 residues long. This CDR3 reads CASSLPLAGVNEQFF. For the CDR3, the DNA is TGCGCCAGCAGCTTGCCACTAGCGGGGGTCAATGAGCAGTTCTTC. Together with reference TRBV5-1 and TRBJ2-1, the CDR3 gives the full variable domain: KAGVTQTPRYLIKTRGQQVTLSCSPISGHRSVSWYQQTPGQGLQFLFEYFSETQRNKGNFPGRFSGRQFSNSRSEMNVSTLELGDSALYLCASSLPLAGVNEQFFGPGTRLTVL.

The chain's CDR3 is CARSSGQGEEVTEAFF. The CDR3 DNA sequence: TGTGCCAGAAGCTCGGGACAGGGTGAAGAGGTCACTGAAGCTTTCTTT. The V call is TRBV7-5, the J call TRBJ1-1; the DNA was not compared with TRBD1, the D call given in the table. TRBV7-5 is flagged as a pseudogene. The CDR3 runs 16 residues.

J is TRBJ1-1 and V is TRBV6-5, with no clear D. The germline V gene has CDR1 MNHEY and CDR2 SVGAGI. Trimming removed 6 bases at V and 3 bases at J, with 11 bases between. This CDR3 is 13 amino acids long. This CDR3 reads CASRVIGDTEAFF. The CDR3 DNA reads TGTGCCAGCAGAGTGATCGGGGACACTGAAGCTTTCTTT.

The genes are TRBV9 and TRBJ2-1, with D possibly TRBD2 on 5 matching bases. This CDR3 spans 14 amino acids. Trimming stripped 0 bases from V and 8 bases from J, with 12 bases between. Germline V gives CDR1 SGDLS, CDR2 YYNGEE. This chain's CDR3 is CASSVGRVSHEQFF. The DNA for the CDR3 is TGTGCCAGCAGCGTAGGGCGGGTCTCCCATGAGCAGTTCTTC.

The J gene is TRBJ2-5, the V gene TRBV3-1 (or the pseudogene TRBV3-2), with a tentative D call TRBD1 (6 bases). The V gene's germline CDR1 is LGHDT and CDR2 YNNKEL (reference sequence). Trimming pared 0 bases from V and 3 bases from J, leaving 17 bases between. The CDR3 length is 17 residues. Written as DNA, the CDR3 is TGTGCCAGCAGCCAAGAGGGTTCATCTTGGACAGAAGAGACCCAGTACTTC. Protein: CASSQEGSSWTEETQYF.

V and J are TRBV12-5 and TRBJ2-5; no firm D call. CDR1 is LGHNT, CDR2 FRNRAP, per germline. The CDR3 contains 14 residues. V was clipped by 8 bases and J by 5 bases, with 18 bases between them. The CDR3 here is CASSLNPSRETQYF. CDR3 coding DNA: TGTGCTAGTAGTCTGAACCCGTCTCGGGAGACCCAGTACTTC.

V usage is TRBV2 and J usage is TRBJ1-2; TRBD1 is a possible D gene (6 bases). Germline CDR1 SNHLY, CDR2 FYNNEI. CDR3 length: 14 residues. V was pared by 8 bases and J by 4 bases, with 17 bases between. The CDR3 reads CASSRPQGSYGYTF. The CDR3 DNA sequence: TGTGCCAGCTCTAGGCCACAGGGCAGCTATGGCTACACCTTC.

This chain connects TRBV27 to TRBJ1-1; D is perhaps TRBD1 (5 bases). Germline assignment: CDR1 MNHEY and CDR2 SMNVEV (reference sequence). Trimming removed 7 bases at V and 6 bases at J, with 9 bases between. This CDR3 is 11 amino acids long. CDR3 protein: CASTGGAEAFF. The CDR3 DNA sequence: TGTGCCAGCACCGGGGGTGCTGAAGCTTTCTTT.

This chain connects TRBV27 to TRBJ1-5; D perhaps matches TRBD1 (6 bases). Deletions cut 4 bases from V and 3 bases from J, with 16 bases between. CDR1 is MNHEY and CDR2 is SMNVEV in the germline V gene (reference sequence). This CDR3 comprises 16 residues. CDR3 region: CASSSSPTGANQPQHF. CDR3 coding DNA: TGTGCCAGCAGTTCAAGTCCGACAGGTGCCAATCAGCCCCAGCATTTT.

J is TRBJ1-3 and V is TRBV19; D gene unclear. Trimming removed 6 bases from V and 2 bases from J, with 14 bases in between. This CDR3 has 15 residues. Germline-derived CDR1 and CDR2 are LNHDA and SQIVND (reference sequence). CDR3 in amino acids: CASRPTPGAGNTIYF. CDR3 nucleotide sequence: TGTGCCAGTAGACCAACCCCAGGCGCTGGAAACACCATATATTTT.

V is TRBV18 and J is TRBJ1-4, with 7 bases fitting TRBD1. The CDR3 covers 14 residues. The junction had 5 bases not matched to a gene; V was cut back by 3 bases and J by 7 bases. Germline V gene data show CDR1 as KGHSH and CDR2 as LQKENI. The CDR3 loop reads CASSPPDRREKLFF. The CDR3 DNA sequence: TGTGCCAGCTCACCCCCGGACAGGCGTGAAAAACTGTTTTTT. The entire variable domain, with the rest obtained from reference TRBV18 and TRBJ1-4, is as follows: NAGVMQNPRHLVRRRGQEARLRCSPMKGHSHVYWYRQLPEEGLKFMVYLQKENIIDESGMPKERFSAEFPKEGPSILRIQQVVRGDSAAYFCASSPPDRREKLFFGSGTQLSVL.

The J gene is TRBJ1-5, the V gene TRBV28; 7 bases fit TRBD1. The CDR3 contains 14 residues. Per germline, CDR1 MDHEN and CDR2 SYDVKM. Trimming cost V 3 bases and J 7 bases; bases outside gene matches: 6. CDR3 amino acids: CASSLSQGGQPQHF. CDR3 nucleotide sequence: TGTGCCAGCAGTTTGAGTCAGGGGGGGCAGCCCCAGCATTTT.

The V call is TRBV24-1, the J call TRBJ2-2, with D hard to call. There are 13 residues in the CDR3. The V gene lost 4 bases and the J gene lost 5 bases, with 7 bases spanning the gap. Germline V lookup: CDR1 KGHDR, CDR2 SFDVKD. For the CDR3, the DNA is TGTGCCACCAGTGACGGATTAACCGGGGAGCTGTTTTTT. This codes for CATSDGLTGELFF.

This chain uses TRBV20-1 with TRBJ1-1; D gene unclear. With 1 base removed from V and 6 bases from J, the gap between germline ends came to 6 bases. The CDR3 covers 11 residues. CDR1 and CDR2 from the germline V gene are DFQATT and SNEGSKA (reference sequence). CDR3 in amino acids: CSARVLAEAFF. As DNA, the CDR3 is TGCAGTGCTAGAGTATTAGCTGAAGCTTTCTTT.